The 28 T cell receptor beta chains reported below all come from one sample, sequenced in a study of blood T cells in healthy people across ages. Primers used in a second PCR of roughly 6 to 11 cycles were a sample-barcoded 5' primer and a J-beta primer mix. TCRdb ran MiXCR on the 5' RACE reads and lists one entry per CDR3 protein. The table records hundreds of thousands of distinct CDR3 sequences, 58% of them present only once. Sequencing was carried out using blood. The receptor source for this set is a man aged 30 to 45 in good health.

This clonotype was counted a few times. The chain links TRBV7-2 to TRBJ2-1; D is tentatively TRBD1 or TRBD2 (6 bases each). Trimming pared 4 bases from V and 15 bases from J, leaving 19 bases between. This CDR3 comprises 13 residues. Germline V gives CDR1 SGHTA, CDR2 FQGNSA. The CDR3 region has the DNA TGTGCCAGCAGCTCTGGAGGCGGGACAAGGGCGTTCTTC. The encoded protein is CASSSGGGTRAFF.

This sequence joins TRBV5-1 and TRBJ1-2; no firm D call. Germline CDR1 and CDR2: SGHRS and YFSETQ. This CDR3 contains 14 residues. With 4 bases removed from V and 2 bases from J, the gap between germline ends came to 12 bases. The CDR3 here is CASSPATGNYGYTF. CDR3 in DNA: TGCGCCAGCAGCCCCGCGACGGGAAACTATGGCTACACCTTC. The variable domain in full, with the rest retrieved from reference TRBV5-1 and TRBJ1-2, is KAGVTQTPRYLIKTRGQQVTLSCSPISGHRSVSWYQQTPGQGLQFLFEYFSETQRNKGNFPGRFSGRQFSNSRSEMNVSTLELGDSALYLCASSPATGNYGYTFGSGTRLTVV.

This clonotype appeared a few times. This sequence joins TRBV4-3 and TRBJ1-1; D unclear. Germline CDR1 reads LGHNA; CDR2 reads YSLEER. Trimming left V 0 bases short and J 1 base short, with 9 bases between. The CDR3 length is 15 residues. The CDR3, as DNA: TGCGCCAGCAGCCAAGAGCGGCGGACGAACACTGAAGCTTTCTTT. Amino acids: CASSQERRTNTEAFF.

The V gene is TRBV20-1, the J gene TRBJ2-7, with a weak D call TRBD1 (6 bases). The CDR3 has 13 residues. Germline values: CDR1 DFQATT, CDR2 SNEGSKA (reference sequence). With 4 bases removed from V and 3 bases from J, the gap between germline ends came to 13 bases. This CDR3 is CSATPGQYYEQYF. The CDR3 DNA sequence: TGCAGTGCTACGCCCGGACAGTACTACGAGCAGTACTTC.

In this sample, this clonotype turned up a few times. The J gene is TRBJ2-5, the V gene TRBV6-5; 11 nucleotides match TRBD2. V lost 6 bases to trimming and J lost 13 bases; unmatched junction nucleotides: 13. Germline values: CDR1 MNHEY, CDR2 SVGAGI. This CDR3 is 14 amino acids long. The CDR3 sequence is CASRRTGTSGAWYF. DNA for the CDR3: TGTGCCAGCAGGCGAACCGGGACTAGCGGAGCATGGTACTTC.

The rearrangement joins TRBV27 to TRBJ2-5, with TRBD1 matching 7 bases. Germline V gene data show CDR1 as MNHEY and CDR2 as SMNVEV (reference sequence). The V gene end was trimmed by 8 bases and the J gene end by 1 base; junction bases not matched to a gene: 4. The CDR3 runs 13 residues. The CDR3: CASAGTVQETQYF. CDR3 nucleotides: TGTGCCAGCGCCGGGACAGTCCAAGAGACCCAGTACTTC.

The chain recombines TRBV6-2 or TRBV6-3 with TRBJ1-1, with D perhaps matching TRBD1 (5 bases). The CDR3 contains 13 residues. Between the trimmed V and J ends, which lost 6 bases and 4 bases, there was a span of 12 bases. Germline V gene data show CDR1 as MNHEY and CDR2 as SVGEGT. CDR3 residues: CASRTTTGTEAFF. The CDR3 bases are TGTGCCAGCAGGACCACCACAGGCACTGAAGCTTTCTTT.

V gene TRBV6-5 combines with J gene TRBJ1-4; unclear D gene. The CDR3 runs 14 residues. Germline loops: CDR1 MNHEY, CDR2 SVGAGI. Trimming pared 7 bases from V and 8 bases from J, leaving 17 bases between. The CDR3 is CASKPQNQLEKLFF. The DNA for the CDR3 is TGTGCCAGCAAGCCACAGAATCAATTAGAAAAACTGTTTTTT.

The V call is TRBV7-2, the J call TRBJ2-5; maybe TRBD1 (5 bases). The CDR3 totals 14 residues. Germline V gene sequence: CDR1 SGHTA, CDR2 FQGNSA. V lost 5 bases to trimming and J lost 3 bases, with 13 bases between them. The DNA of the CDR3 is TGTGCCAGCAGCGTAGGTGCAGGGAAAGAGACCCAGTACTTC. Protein product: CASSVGAGKETQYF.

The rearrangement links TRBV4-1 to TRBJ1-2, with D uncertain. The germline V gene has CDR1 MGHRA and CDR2 YSYEKL. The CDR3 has 13 residues. V shed 0 bases and J shed 5 bases, with 7 bases lying between them. Here the CDR3 DNA reads TGCGCCAGCAGCCAAGATACTCTTTATGGCTACACCTTC. It codes for CASSQDTLYGYTF.

The rearrangement uses TRBV20-1 and TRBJ2-7; TRBD2 aligns across 7 bases. The DNA end favors TRBJ2-5, so the J call may be wrong. CDR3 size: 16 residues. From germline, CDR1 is DFQATT and CDR2 SNEGSKA (reference sequence). CDR3 loop: CSAKPFQAGDQETQYF. In DNA form, the CDR3 reads TGCAGTGCTAAACCGTTTCAGGCGGGGGACCAAGAGACCCAGTACTTC.

This clonotype occurred a few times. The chain joins TRBV29-1 to TRBJ2-7; D tentatively reads TRBD1 or TRBD2 (5 bases each). Germline V gives CDR1 SQVTM, CDR2 ANQGSEA. V was pared by 0 bases and J by 0 bases, with 12 bases between. This CDR3 contains 15 residues. The CDR3 bases are TGCAGCGTTGAAGATTGGGACGGATCCTCCTACGAGCAGTACTTC. Its translation is CSVEDWDGSSYEQYF.

There are many counts of this clonotype. The V call is TRBV7-9, the J call TRBJ2-1; 7 positions agree with TRBD2. CDR3 length: 13 residues. The germline V gene encodes CDR1 SEHNR and CDR2 FQNEAQ (reference sequence). V gave up 5 bases and J gave up 5 bases; unmatched junction bases: 3. CDR3: CASSPGTNNEQFF. In nucleotides, the CDR3 is TGTGCCAGCAGCCCAGGGACTAACAATGAGCAGTTCTTC.

This rearrangement joins TRBV6-1 to TRBJ2-7, with D uncertain. V dropped 0 bases and J dropped 2 bases, with 11 bases sitting between them. This CDR3 spans 15 amino acids. CDR1 is MNHNS and CDR2 is SASEGT in the germline V gene. CDR3 region: CASSEAPTLTYEQYF. The CDR3 coding sequence is TGTGCCAGCAGTGAAGCTCCTACCCTGACCTACGAGCAGTACTTC.

The chain joins TRBV20-1 to TRBJ2-1; possible D gene TRBD2, 5 bases. The CDR3 sequence is 11 residues long. Trimming took off 5 bases at V and 6 bases at J, with 8 bases between the two ends. Per the germline V gene, CDR1 is DFQATT and CDR2 is SNEGSKA (reference sequence). CDR3 in DNA: TGCAGTGCTTCCGGGGTCAATGAGCAGTTCTTC. It encodes CSASGVNEQFF.

The V call is TRBV7-9, the J call TRBJ1-1; D call uncertain. The CDR3 runs 13 residues. The germline V and J ends were trimmed by 1 base and 3 bases, with 6 bases remaining between them. Per germline, CDR1 SEHNR and CDR2 FQNEAQ (reference sequence). CDR3 sequence reads: CASSLVQYTEAFF. CDR3 sequence (DNA): TGTGCCAGCAGCTTAGTTCAGTACACTGAAGCTTTCTTT.

The V call is TRBV7-2, the J call TRBJ2-3; D is unclear. Trimming took 2 bases from V and 2 from J, leaving 11 bases between them. Germline values: CDR1 SGHTA, CDR2 FQGNSA. The CDR3 length is 15 residues. CDR3 bases: TGTGCCAGCAGCTTAACCCCGGGCTCCACAGATACGCAGTATTTT. This gives the protein CASSLTPGSTDTQYF.

The gene calls are TRBV7-3 and TRBJ2-3; D not certain. The V end was cut by 5 bases, the J end by 5 bases, with 11 bases between. Germline V lookup: CDR1 SGHTA, CDR2 FQGTGA. This CDR3 is built from 13 residues. CDR3 region: CASSPPWLDTQYF. The CDR3 coding sequence is TGTGCCAGCAGCCCCCCGTGGTTAGATACGCAGTATTTT.

The CDR3 reads CASTAGTAANYGYTF. CDR3 nucleotides: TGTGCCAGCACCGCGGGAACGGCAGCTAACTATGGCTACACCTTC. The V and J genes are TRBV9 and TRBJ1-2; no clear D. V lost 6 bases and J 0 bases, leaving 15 bases between the germline ends. Germline CDR1 is SGDLS and CDR2 is YYNGEE. This CDR3 is built from 15 residues. The complete variable domain, with remaining parts taken from reference TRBV9 and TRBJ1-2, reads DSGVTQTPKHLITATGQRVTLRCSPRSGDLSVYWYQQSLDQGLQFLIQYYNGEERAKGNILERFSAQQFPDLHSELNLSSLELGDSALYFCASTAGTAANYGYTFGSGTRLTVV.

The chain joins TRBV2 to TRBJ2-5; 9 bases line up with TRBD2. The germline CDR1 and CDR2 sequences are SNHLY and FYNNEI. The CDR3 is 14 residues long. The ends lost 3 bases at V and 3 bases at J; junction bases unmatched: 2. This CDR3 is CASSESGGKETQYF. The CDR3 nucleotides are TGTGCCAGCAGTGAGAGCGGGGGGAAAGAGACCCAGTACTTC.

The chain recombines TRBV7-9 with TRBJ2-7; 8 nucleotides match TRBD2. V lost 1 base, J lost 10 bases, and 3 bases stayed unmatched. The CDR3 contains 12 residues. Germline V gives CDR1 SEHNR, CDR2 FQNEAQ (reference sequence). The CDR3 DNA reads as TGTGCCAGCAGCTTAGTCGGGGGGGATCAGTACTTC. Its translation is CASSLVGGDQYF.

This clonotype turned up a few times. As DNA, the CDR3 is TGCGCCAGCAGCCAAGAAGTTTCAACTCAAGAGACCCAGTACTTC. It specifies CASSQEVSTQETQYF. The chain joins TRBV4-3 to TRBJ2-5; no firm D call. This CDR3 is built from 15 residues. The germline V gene has CDR1 LGHNA and CDR2 YSLEER. The V gene lost 0 bases and the J gene lost 2 bases, with 10 bases spanning the gap.

This clonotype was observed a few times. The DNA of the CDR3 is TGCGCCAGCAGGGGCGGAAGGGACACTGAAGCTTTCTTT. It encodes CASRGGRDTEAFF. The chain combines TRBV5-1 with TRBJ1-1; D gene ambiguous. The V gene's germline CDR1 is SGHRS and CDR2 YFSETQ. V was clipped by 5 bases and J by 3 bases, with 11 bases between them. This CDR3 has 13 amino acids.

This sequence joins TRBV11-2 and TRBJ2-1, with D hard to call. CDR1 SGHAT and CDR2 FQNNGV come from the germline V gene. This CDR3 has 16 amino acids. The V and J ends lost 1 base and 0 bases respectively, with 10 bases between them. The CDR3 loop reads CASSLVARSSYNEQFF. The CDR3 DNA sequence: TGTGCCAGCAGCTTAGTCGCGCGGAGCTCCTACAATGAGCAGTTCTTC.

The V gene is TRBV28, the J gene TRBJ2-5; 9 positions match TRBD2. The trim removed 3 bases at V and 4 bases at J, leaving 3 bases unmatched. The germline V gene has CDR1 MDHEN and CDR2 SYDVKM. This CDR3 spans 14 amino acids. This CDR3 is CASSFGGRVETQYF. DNA of the CDR3: TGTGCCAGCAGTTTTGGCGGGAGGGTAGAGACCCAGTACTTC.

The J gene is TRBJ2-4, the V gene TRBV15; no clear D. The J call may be faulty, since TRBJ2-7 better matches the DNA end. Germline-derived CDR1 and CDR2 are LNHNV and YYDKDF (reference sequence). CDR3 size: 14 residues. The CDR3 sequence: CATSRDPVGLEQYF. In nucleotides, the CDR3 is TGTGCCACCAGCAGAGATCCCGTAGGGCTCGAGCAGTACTTC.

The chain couples TRBV28 to TRBJ2-7; TRBD2 matches 10 bases. The junction had 4 bases not matched to a gene; V was cut back by 10 bases and J by 1 base. Germline-derived CDR1 and CDR2 are MDHEN and SYDVKM. The CDR3 loop spans 13 amino acids. The CDR3 loop reads CATWTSGSYEQYF. CDR3 sequence (DNA): TGTGCCACATGGACTAGCGGTTCCTACGAGCAGTACTTC.

For the CDR3, the DNA is TGTGCCAGCAGTTATAGGCCGGATACGCAGTATTTT. Its protein product is CASSYRPDTQYF. The chain carries TRBV6-2 or TRBV6-3 and TRBJ2-3; D gene unclear. The CDR3 has 12 amino acids. In germline, CDR1 is MNHEY, CDR2 SVGEGT. V lost 3 bases and J lost 6, with 7 bases in between.